The 10 T cell receptor beta chains below all came from one sample that was sequenced in a study of neurological immune-mediated disorders. TCRdb re-derived calls from the 5' RACE reads in MiXCR, one entry per CDR3 protein. The table shows around 90,000 distinct CDR3 sequences, with less than 15% occurring only once. The time point is: longitudinal time-point 2. The specimen was PBMCs. The receptors stem from a female donor with HTLV-1-associated myelopathy (HAM/TSP).

About this clonotype: A much larger clone differs by one base, so this may be a read error. The rearrangement uses TRBV5-1 and TRBJ2-5, with D hard to call. Trimming removed 4 bases from V and 3 bases from J, with 13 bases in between. Germline CDR1 is SGHRS and CDR2 is YFSETQ. This CDR3 region has 14 residues. The CDR3 sequence: CASSGVLSKETQYF. The CDR3 DNA reads as TGCGCCAGCAGCGGGGTACTATCCAAAGAGACCCAGTACTTC.

A word on this clonotype: A read error may produce the germline difference seen at one junction end. The chain has TRBV12-3 or TRBV12-4 and TRBJ1-2, with D tentatively TRBD1 (6 bases). The CDR3 has 17 amino acids. The CDR3 bases are TGTGACAGCAGCCCGGACAGAAAGGGCCAGGGTTACTATGGCTACACCTTC. Encoded protein: CDSSPDRKGQGYYGYTF.

Of note for this clonotype: This may stem from a read error, because a much larger clone lies one nucleotide away. The chain carries TRBV4-1 and TRBJ2-7; D is possibly TRBD1 or TRBD2 (8 bases each). Germline-derived CDR1 and CDR2 are MGHRA and YSYEKL. This CDR3 region has 14 residues. The germline V and J ends were trimmed by 1 base and 7 bases, with 14 bases remaining between them. Here the CDR3 reads CASSQVGGDREQYF. CDR3 sequence (DNA): TGCGCCAGCAGCCAAGTCGGGGGGGACAGGGAGCAGTACTTC.

This clonotype was detected many times. The chain has TRBV5-1 and TRBJ2-7, with a tentative D call TRBD1 (6 bases). From germline, CDR1 is SGHRS and CDR2 YFSETQ. CDR3 length: 14 residues. The germline V and J ends were trimmed by 5 bases and 0 bases, with 12 bases remaining between them. CDR3 amino acids: CASRYQGSSYEQYF. For the CDR3, the DNA is TGCGCCAGCAGGTATCAGGGGTCCTCCTACGAGCAGTACTTC.

This clonotype was counted ten times or more. This chain links TRBV10-3 with TRBJ2-5; D gene uncertain. The germline gives CDR1 ENHRY, CDR2 SYGVKD. Trimming removed 3 bases from V and 4 bases from J, with 9 bases in between. This CDR3 has 13 amino acids. The CDR3 DNA is TGTGCCATCAGTGACGAAGCTGGAGAGACCCAGTACTTC. Amino acids: CAISDEAGETQYF.

V and J are TRBV18 and TRBJ2-1, with TRBD2 matching 12 bases. Germline V gene data show CDR1 as KGHSH and CDR2 as LQKENI. The CDR3 extends over 15 amino acids. V was pared by 2 bases and J by 4 bases, with 0 bases of the junction left unmatched. DNA for the CDR3: TGTGCCAGCTCACCAGGACTAGCGGGGTACAATGAGCAGTTCTTC. Amino acids: CASSPGLAGYNEQFF.

In this sample, this clonotype turned up many times. The V and J genes are TRBV5-1 and TRBJ2-2; D is ambiguous. V shed 0 bases and J shed 5 bases, with 14 bases lying between them. Germline V gives CDR1 SGHRS, CDR2 YFSETQ. The CDR3 spans 16 residues. The CDR3 DNA sequence: TGCGCCAGCAGCTTGGCCGGGCAGATCTCAACCGGGGAGCTGTTTTTT. Encoded protein: CASSLAGQISTGELFF.

This clonotype was found many times. This chain joins TRBV12-3 or TRBV12-4 and TRBJ2-7; tentatively, D is TRBD2 (6 bases). The ends were cut back, 7 bases at V and 3 bases at J, with 13 bases in the middle. The CDR3 sequence is 13 residues long. The DNA of the CDR3 is TGTGCCAGCACCCCGGGACTCAACTACGAGCAGTACTTC. It specifies CASTPGLNYEQYF.

This clonotype came up a few times. The gene calls are TRBV5-5 and TRBJ2-3; perhaps TRBD1 as D (5 bases). This CDR3 contains 14 residues. The V gene's germline CDR1 is SGHKS and CDR2 YYEKEE (reference sequence). V lost 6 bases and J 4 bases, leaving 15 bases between the germline ends. The CDR3 protein is CASIDGAGPDTQYF. The CDR3 nucleotides read TGTGCCAGCATAGATGGGGCAGGTCCAGATACGCAGTATTTT.

This clonotype was found many times. The V call is TRBV5-1, the J call TRBJ2-4; 7 bases fit TRBD2. Germline V CDR1 and CDR2: SGHRS, YFSETQ. J gave up 6 bases and V 3 bases, and 9 bases lay outside the gene matches. The CDR3 is made up of 15 amino acids. Here the CDR3 reads CASSSGTGGSNIQYF. In DNA form, the CDR3 reads TGCGCCAGCAGCTCCGGGACGGGGGGATCAAACATTCAGTACTTC. The whole variable domain, filled in from reference TRBV5-1 and TRBJ2-4, reads KAGVTQTPRYLIKTRGQQVTLSCSPISGHRSVSWYQQTPGQGLQFLFEYFSETQRNKGNFPGRFSGRQFSNSRSEMNVSTLELGDSALYLCASSSGTGGSNIQYFGAGTRLSVL.